A selection of T cell receptor beta chains follows, all from one sample in a study of T cells after yellow fever vaccination. In TCRdb, the 5' RACE reads were re-called with MiXCR into one record per CDR3 protein. The table shows hundreds of thousands of distinct CDR3 sequences, with 12% occurring only once. Source: PBMCs, taken on the day of the yellow fever booster vaccination. The source of these receptors is a man in his thirties or forties who received the YFV17D yellow fever vaccine. CDR3s include the opening cysteine and the closing phenylalanine or tryptophan. The D gene is left open where the match is weak. The size field is filled for only some rows; it gives once, few, many or a size class.

NA,17,NA,TRBV27,TRBJ1-6,CASSSISGPRGSSPLHF,TGTGCCAGCAGTTCAATCTCCGGGCCGAGGGGAAGTTCACCCCTCCACTTT
NA,15,few,TRBV27,TRBJ2-6,CASKAGGTGANVLTF,TGTGCCAGCAAAGCCGGGGGCACTGGGGCCAACGTCCTGACTTTC
NA,20,NA,TRBV11-2,TRBJ2-6,CASSRANFNLRDSGANVLTF,TGTGCCAGCAGCCGCGCGAACTTCAATTTGCGGGACTCTGGGGCCAACGTCCTGACTTTC
NA,15,few,TRBV5-1,TRBJ2-7,CASSFRDPSSYEQYF,TGCGCCAGCAGCTTTCGGGACCCAAGCTCCTACGAGCAGTACTTC
NA,14,NA,TRBV20-1,TRBJ1-2,CSASLDGPNYGYTF,TGCAGTGCTAGCTTGGACGGCCCTAACTATGGCTACACCTTC
TRBD1,14,many,TRBV7-2,TRBJ2-1,CASTYRGSYNEQFF,TGTGCCAGCACGTACAGGGGATCCTACAATGAGCAGTTCTTC
NA,15,many,TRBV27,TRBJ2-7,CASSPRPGATYEQYF,TGTGCCAGCAGCCCGAGACCGGGTGCCACCTACGAGCAGTACTTC
TRBD1,14,few,TRBV15,TRBJ1-5,CATGRTGAFQPQHF,TGTGCCACAGGACGGACAGGGGCGTTTCAGCCCCAGCATTTT
NA,15,few,TRBV16,TRBJ1-4,CASSQSGTDMEKLFF,TGTGCCAGCAGCCAATCCGGGACGGATATGGAAAAACTGTTTTTT
NA,14,NA,TRBV20-1,TRBJ2-1,CSARDQWDTARQFF,TGCAGTGCTAGAGATCAATGGGACACGGCGAGGCAGTTCTTC
NA,16,few,TRBV10-3,TRBJ2-3,CAISESRVAFGDTQYF,TGTGCCATCAGTGAGTCGAGGGTAGCGTTCGGAGATACGCAGTATTTT
TRBD1,19,NA,TRBV20-1,TRBJ2-4,CSARVSGTGGSLAKNIQYF,TGCAGTGCTAGAGTCTCCGGGACAGGGGGTTCACTAGCCAAAAACATTCAGTACTTC
NA,15,few,TRBV19,TRBJ1-6,CASSLGVRRNSPLHF,TGTGCCAGCAGCTTAGGGGTCCGACGAAATTCACCCCTCCACTTT
TRBD1,16,few,TRBV19,TRBJ1-1,CASSISAGGRQTEAFF,TGTGCCAGTAGTATCTCGGCAGGGGGGCGGCAAACTGAAGCTTTCTTT
NA,15,many,TRBV5-1,TRBJ2-3,CASSLVITSTDTQYF,TGCGCCAGCAGCTTGGTAATTACTAGCACAGATACGCAGTATTTT
TRBD2,18,NA,TRBV20-1,TRBJ2-7,CSAAGIPTSGINNYEQYF,TGCAGTGCTGCAGGGATACCGACTAGCGGGATCAACAACTACGAGCAGTACTTC
NA,15,NA,TRBV6-1,TRBJ2-1,CASSKTGPRHNEQFF,TGTGCCAGCAGCAAAACAGGGCCTCGTCACAATGAGCAGTTCTTC
NA,12,NA,TRBV4-2,TRBJ2-2,CASSQASRELFF,TGTGCCAGCAGCCAAGCGTCCAGGGAGCTGTTTTTT
NA,16,NA,TRBV14,TRBJ2-3,CASSQTIGVVIDTQYF,TGTGCCAGCAGCCAAACCATCGGAGTTGTGATAGATACGCAGTATTTT
TRBD2,16,NA,TRBV9,TRBJ2-3,CASSALAGEVRNTQYF,TGTGCCAGCAGCGCCTTAGCGGGAGAGGTTAGGAATACGCAGTATTTT
TRBD1,12,few,TRBV3-1,TRBJ2-7,CASSLGQGLVYF,TGTGCCAGCAGCCTTGGACAGGGACTTGTGTACTTC
NA,14,few,TRBV5-1,TRBJ1-5,CASSNGASNQPQHF,TGCGCCAGCAGTAATGGGGCGTCCAATCAGCCCCAGCATTTT
NA,15,few,TRBV21-1,TRBJ2-7,CASPIALAETYEQYF,TGTGCCAGCCCCATCGCACTAGCGGAGACCTACGAGCAGTACTTC
TRBD1,14,NA,TRBV5-8,TRBJ2-7,CASSRQGGTYEQYF,TGTGCCAGCAGTAGACAGGGTGGGACCTACGAGCAGTACTTC
NA,13,few,TRBV29-1,TRBJ2-1,CSVEGLNRNEQFF,TGCAGCGTTGAAGGGCTAAATCGAAATGAGCAGTTCTTC
NA,12,few,TRBV18,TRBJ2-3,CASTGQSDTQYF,TGTGCCAGCACTGGACAATCGGATACGCAGTATTTT
NA,10,NA,TRBV6-6,TRBJ2-7,CASSHHEQYF,TGTGCCAGCAGTCACCACGAGCAGTACTTC
NA,13,NA,TRBV7-2,TRBJ1-1,CASSLKGRAEAFF,TGTGCCAGCAGCTTAAAGGGGAGGGCTGAAGCTTTCTTT
NA,12,NA,TRBV20-1,TRBJ2-7,CSALRGGREQYF,TGCAGTGCTCTCAGGGGGGGTAGGGAGCAGTACTTC
TRBD2,17,few,TRBV5-4,TRBJ2-5,CASSPGTSGTRGETQYF,TGTGCCAGCAGTCCAGGGACTAGCGGGACCCGGGGCGAGACCCAGTACTTC
NA,14,few,TRBV10-3,TRBJ2-5,CATRQGGARETQYF,TGTGCCACCAGACAGGGCGGGGCACGGGAGACCCAGTACTTC
NA,15,NA,TRBV12-3/TRBV12-4,TRBJ1-5,CASSLGWKDGQPQHF,TGTGCCAGCAGTTTAGGATGGAAGGATGGGCAGCCCCAGCATTTT
NA,10,few,TRBV2,TRBJ2-7,CASSVPEQYF,TGTGCCAGCAGTGTACCGGAACAGTACTTC
NA,16,NA,TRBV5-5,TRBJ2-4,CASSSVGGMAKNIQYF,TGTGCCAGCAGCTCAGTGGGGGGAATGGCCAAAAACATTCAGTACTTC
NA,14,NA,TRBV27,TRBJ1-6,CASSFGGVGSPLHF,TGTGCCAGCAGTTTTGGGGGCGTCGGTTCACCCCTCCACTTT
NA,13,few,TRBV4-3,TRBJ2-5,CASSDGPQETQYF,TGCGCCAGCAGCGACGGCCCCCAAGAGACCCAGTACTTC
NA,15,NA,TRBV9,TRBJ2-3,CASSVVGGVTDTQYF,TGTGCCAGCAGCGTAGTGGGAGGTGTGACAGATACGCAGTATTTT
NA,14,NA,TRBV15,TRBJ2-5,CATSRDSLTETQYF,TGTGCCACCAGCAGAGATTCTTTGACGGAGACCCAGTACTTC
TRBD2,16,NA,TRBV27,TRBJ2-3,CASSTRALAGADTQYF,TGTGCCAGCAGTACTAGAGCACTAGCGGGAGCAGATACGCAGTATTTT
TRBD2,15,NA,TRBV29-1,TRBJ2-1,CSVGLAGVTYNEQFF,TGCAGCGTTGGGCTAGCGGGAGTAACCTACAATGAGCAGTTCTTC
NA,18,NA,TRBV7-3,TRBJ2-2,CASSLNSLGAWNTGELFF,TGTGCCAGCAGCTTAAATTCTCTGGGGGCTTGGAACACCGGGGAGCTGTTTTTT
TRBD1,17,NA,TRBV18,TRBJ1-4,CASSPGTGVGFNEKLFF,TGTGCCAGCTCACCAGGGACAGGAGTCGGCTTTAATGAAAAACTGTTTTTT
NA,14,NA,TRBV18,TRBJ2-5,CASSPPGPVETQYF,TGTGCCAGCTCACCTCCAGGCCCGGTCGAGACCCAGTACTTC
NA,15,few,TRBV5-6,TRBJ2-1,CASSGLGVSYNEQFF,TGTGCCAGCAGCGGTTTAGGGGTCTCCTACAATGAGCAGTTCTTC
NA,14,NA,TRBV9,TRBJ2-7,CASSVDPTTYEQYF,TGTGCCAGCAGCGTAGACCCGACCACCTACGAGCAGTACTTC
NA,13,few,TRBV7-2,TRBJ2-4,CASTERGKDIQYF,TGTGCCAGCACCGAAAGGGGGAAGGACATTCAGTACTTC
NA,14,NA,TRBV21-1,TRBJ2-3,CASQQKQSTDTQYF,TGTGCCAGCCAGCAAAAACAGAGCACAGATACGCAGTATTTT
NA,16,few,TRBV10-3,TRBJ2-6,CAISESLLSGANVLTF,TGTGCCATCAGTGAGTCTCTACTCTCTGGGGCCAACGTCCTGACTTTC
NA,16,NA,TRBV15,TRBJ2-5,CATSRTRLGGRETQYF,TGTGCCACCAGCAGAACGAGGTTGGGAGGACGAGAGACCCAGTACTTC
TRBD1,14,NA,TRBV6-1,TRBJ1-5,CASRATGFRQPQHF,TGTGCCAGCAGAGCGACAGGGTTCAGACAGCCCCAGCATTTT
TRBD1,14,few,TRBV12-3/TRBV12-4,TRBJ2-5,CASSYLDRAETQYF,TGTGCCAGCAGTTACCTCGACAGGGCAGAGACCCAGTACTTC
NA,13,few,TRBV29-1,TRBJ2-3,CSVANIGTDTQYF,TGCAGCGTTGCGAATATCGGCACAGATACGCAGTATTTT